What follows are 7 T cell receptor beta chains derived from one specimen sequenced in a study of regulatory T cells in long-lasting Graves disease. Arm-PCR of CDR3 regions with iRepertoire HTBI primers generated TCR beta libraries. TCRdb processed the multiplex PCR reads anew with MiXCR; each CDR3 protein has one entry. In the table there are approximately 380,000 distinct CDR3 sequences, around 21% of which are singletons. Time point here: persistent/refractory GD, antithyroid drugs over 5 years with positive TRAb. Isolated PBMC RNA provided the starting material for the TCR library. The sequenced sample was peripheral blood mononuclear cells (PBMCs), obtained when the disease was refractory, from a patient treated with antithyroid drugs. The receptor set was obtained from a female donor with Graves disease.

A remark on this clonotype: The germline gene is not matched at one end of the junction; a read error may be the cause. CDR3 sequence: CASSGQGGNRNERYF. The CDR3 DNA reads as TGTGCCAGCAGCGGCCAGGGCGGGAATAGGAACGAGCGGTACTTC. The chain recombines TRBV7-2 with TRBJ2-7; TRBD2 might be the D (6 bases). This CDR3 contains 15 residues. Germline V gives CDR1 SGHTA, CDR2 FQGNSA.

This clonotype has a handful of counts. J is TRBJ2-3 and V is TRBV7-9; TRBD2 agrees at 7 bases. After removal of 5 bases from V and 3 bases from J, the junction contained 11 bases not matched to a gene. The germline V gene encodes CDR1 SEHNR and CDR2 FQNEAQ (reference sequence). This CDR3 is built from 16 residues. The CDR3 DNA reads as TGTGCCAGCAGCCCTCCCGTTAGGGAGGGGACAGATACGCAGTATTTT. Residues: CASSPPVREGTDTQYF. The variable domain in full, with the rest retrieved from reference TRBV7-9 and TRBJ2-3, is DTGVSQNPRHKITKRGQNVTFRCDPISEHNRLYWYRQTLGQGPEFLTYFQNEAQLEKSRLLSDRFSAERPKGSFSTLEIQRTEQGDSAMYLCASSPPVREGTDTQYFGPGTRLTVL.

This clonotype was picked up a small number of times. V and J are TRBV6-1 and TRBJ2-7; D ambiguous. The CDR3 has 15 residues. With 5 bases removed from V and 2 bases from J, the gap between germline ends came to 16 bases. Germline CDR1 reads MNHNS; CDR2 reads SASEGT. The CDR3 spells CASSQTATSTYEQYF. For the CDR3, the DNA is TGTGCCAGCAGTCAAACTGCTACTTCGACCTACGAGCAGTACTTC.

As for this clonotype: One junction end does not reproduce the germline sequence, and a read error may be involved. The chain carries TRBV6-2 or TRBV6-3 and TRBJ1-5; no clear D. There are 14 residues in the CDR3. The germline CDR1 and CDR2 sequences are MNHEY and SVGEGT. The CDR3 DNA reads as TGTGCCAGCGGTTACGAGGTTGCGAATCAGCCCCAGCATTTT. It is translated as CASGYEVANQPQHF.

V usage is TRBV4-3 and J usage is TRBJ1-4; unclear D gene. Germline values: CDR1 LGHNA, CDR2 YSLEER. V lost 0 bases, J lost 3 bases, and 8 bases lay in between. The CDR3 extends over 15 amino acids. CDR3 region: CASSQEGIPNEKLFF. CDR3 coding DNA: TGCGCCAGCAGCCAAGAAGGGATCCCTAATGAAAAACTGTTTTTT.

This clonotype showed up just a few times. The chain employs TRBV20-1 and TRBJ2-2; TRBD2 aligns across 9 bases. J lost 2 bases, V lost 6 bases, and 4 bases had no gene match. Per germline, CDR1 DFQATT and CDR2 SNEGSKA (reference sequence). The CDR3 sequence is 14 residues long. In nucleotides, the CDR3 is TGCAGTGCCGTAGCGGGAGCAAACACCGGGGAGCTGTTTTTT. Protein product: CSAVAGANTGELFF.

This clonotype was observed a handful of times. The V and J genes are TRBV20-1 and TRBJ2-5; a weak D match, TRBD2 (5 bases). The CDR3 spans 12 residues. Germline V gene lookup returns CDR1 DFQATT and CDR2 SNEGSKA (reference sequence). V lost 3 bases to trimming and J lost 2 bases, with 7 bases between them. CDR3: CSARDFQETQYF. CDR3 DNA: TGCAGTGCTAGGGACTTTCAAGAGACCCAGTACTTC.